The rows below give T cell receptor beta chains drawn from one sample of a study of graft-versus-host responses after intestinal transplantation. Some clones are missing from TCRdb's copy, which holds only in-frame ones; the method was immunoSEQ multiplex PCR. The sample comprises tens of thousands of clones, over 90% of which are singletons, and 0.22% rests with the top ten. Their cognate antigens are unknown. Material: unstimulated CD8+ T cells sorted from spleen or lymph node cells, obtained before transplant. All receptors derive from a human donor who was the organ donor for an intestinal transplant. Each CDR3 is given without its conserved first and last residue.

V,J,CDR3
TRBV7-9,TRBJ2-2,ASSLGATNTGELF
TRBV21-1,TRBJ2-1,ASSASGGF
TRBV27,TRBJ1-4,ASRTLGGGNEKLF
TRBV2,TRBJ2-5,ASSEGIASGETQY
TRBV11-2,TRBJ2-3,ASSLDGLDTDTQY
TRBV5-1,TRBJ1-6,ASSLTGDNSPLH
TRBV29-1,TRBJ1-2,SVEVSGNGYT
TRBV28,TRBJ2-7,ASSLSSGGGIYEQY
TRBV9,TRBJ1-1,ASSPGQGLAF
TRBV6-5,TRBJ1-4,ASRGDRGKLF
TRBV5-5,TRBJ1-2,ASSSQGEVNYGYT
TRBV19,TRBJ2-5,ASSNGDIGETQY
TRBV4-1,TRBJ2-1,ASGLRDSSYNEQF
TRBV7-2,TRBJ2-2,ASSLDPSSGENTGELF
TRBV7-2,TRBJ2-1,ASSTSGGLYNEQF
TRBV15,TRBJ2-7,ATSTRLAREQY
TRBV4-3,TRBJ2-7,ASSQGTSEQY
TRBV27,TRBJ1-2,ASSLSGGGYGYT
TRBV7-2,TRBJ2-2,ASSYLTGLGTGELF
TRBV9,TRBJ1-1,ASSVSGSLNTEAF
TRBV5-1,TRBJ2-1,ASSPWGPRGHNEQF
TRBV6-5,TRBJ1-6,ASSPTGDSPLH
TRBV19,TRBJ1-6,ASSRLSIDRSSYNSPLH
TRBV6-5,TRBJ1-1,ASSYLGTEAF